The rows below give T cell receptor beta chains drawn from one sample of a study of cytomegalovirus exposure and HLA in healthy donors. Sequencing used immunoSEQ multiplex PCR; TCRdb keeps in-frame clones, though not all of them. The table has about 220,000 clones, over 65% seen once. The sequenced material came from PBMCs. Receptor source: a man aged 18-30 years in good health and CMV-seronegative. The CDR3 runs from the conserved cysteine through the conserved F or W. A D gene is named only where the DNA matches it firmly. Clone sizes are given selectively: once, few, many, or a class where the clone is expanded.

d_gene: TRBD2; v_gene: TRBV29-1; abundance: .; j_gene: TRBJ2-1; CDR3nt: TGCAGCGTGAGGGGAAGCGGGAGGGATTCCTACAATGAGCAGTTCTTC; CDR3aa: CSVRGSGRDSYNEQFF
d_gene: .; v_gene: TRBV25-1; abundance: .; j_gene: TRBJ2-2; CDR3nt: TGTGCCAGCAGTGAATGGGAGGGGACAGGTGACACCGGGGAGCTGTTTTTT; CDR3aa: CASSEWEGTGDTGELFF
d_gene: TRBD2; v_gene: TRBV2; abundance: .; j_gene: TRBJ2-3; CDR3nt: TGTGCCAGCAGTGAACGGTGGGGACTAGCGGGGGAAACAACAGATACGCAGTATTTT; CDR3aa: CASSERWGLAGETTDTQYF
d_gene: TRBD2; v_gene: TRBV5-7; abundance: .; j_gene: TRBJ2-1; CDR3nt: TGTGCCAGCAGCTCCCTTCCTATTAGCGGGAGGCCCAACAATGAGCAGTTCTTC; CDR3aa: CASSSLPISGRPNNEQFF
d_gene: .; v_gene: TRBV5-5; abundance: .; j_gene: TRBJ2-7; CDR3nt: TGTGCCAGCAGCCCAAAGACTAGTCCTACCTACGAGCAGTACTTC; CDR3aa: CASSPKTSPTYEQYF
d_gene: TRBD1; v_gene: TRBV2; abundance: .; j_gene: TRBJ2-6; CDR3nt: TGTGCCAGTGGGACAGGGCTAGTGAGCTCTGGGGCCAACGTCCTGGCTTTC; CDR3aa: CASGTGLVSSGANVLAF
d_gene: .; v_gene: TRBV28; abundance: .; j_gene: TRBJ2-7; CDR3nt: TGTGCCAGCAGTACCGGCTACGAGCAGTACTTC; CDR3aa: CASSTGYEQYF
d_gene: .; v_gene: TRBV19; abundance: .; j_gene: TRBJ1-1; CDR3nt: TGTGCCAGTAGTATAAGCGGGAGCGCTGAAGCTTTCTTT; CDR3aa: CASSISGSAEAFF
d_gene: .; v_gene: TRBV6-5; abundance: .; j_gene: TRBJ1-2; CDR3nt: TGTGCCAGCAGTTCCCACAAACGCACAGGGATCTATGGCTACACCTTC; CDR3aa: CASSSHKRTGIYGYTF
d_gene: TRBD2; v_gene: TRBV5-1; abundance: .; j_gene: TRBJ2-7; CDR3nt: TGCGCCAGCAGCCCACTAGCGGGAGCCTCCTACGAGCAGTACTTC; CDR3aa: CASSPLAGASYEQYF
d_gene: TRBD2; v_gene: TRBV28; abundance: .; j_gene: TRBJ2-1; CDR3nt: TGTGCCAGCAGTCGGAGGAGCGGGAGGGACAATGAGCAGTTCTTC; CDR3aa: CASSRRSGRDNEQFF
d_gene: .; v_gene: TRBV7-9; abundance: few; j_gene: TRBJ2-7; CDR3nt: TGTGCCAGCAGCTCCAGACTTTTCCCCTACGAGCAGTACTTC; CDR3aa: CASSSRLFPYEQYF
d_gene: TRBD2; v_gene: TRBV7-9; abundance: .; j_gene: TRBJ2-7; CDR3nt: TGTGCCAGCAGCTTAGGGGTTAGCGGGATCGAGCGAGGGGAGTACGAGCAGTACTTC; CDR3aa: CASSLGVSGIERGEYEQYF
d_gene: .; v_gene: TRBV14; abundance: .; j_gene: TRBJ2-7; CDR3nt: TGTGCCAGCAGCCAAGACAGGTTGGACTACGAGCAGTACTTC; CDR3aa: CASSQDRLDYEQYF
d_gene: TRBD1; v_gene: TRBV29-1; abundance: .; j_gene: TRBJ1-2; CDR3nt: TGCAGCGTTGAAGACCGGACAGGAGAATATGGCTACACCTTC; CDR3aa: CSVEDRTGEYGYTF
d_gene: .; v_gene: TRBV27; abundance: few; j_gene: TRBJ2-1; CDR3nt: TGTGCCAGCAGTCCCCCTCCACTAGTACCCCACAATGAGCAGTTCTTC; CDR3aa: CASSPPPLVPHNEQFF
d_gene: .; v_gene: TRBV9; abundance: .; j_gene: TRBJ2-1; CDR3nt: TGTGCCAGCAGCGTAGGCCCCCGAGGCGTGGGGGGTGATGAGCAGTTCTTC; CDR3aa: CASSVGPRGVGGDEQFF
d_gene: TRBD2; v_gene: TRBV7-3; abundance: few; j_gene: TRBJ2-2; CDR3nt: TGTGCCAGCAGCTTAGCGGGAGGGGGGCCCGGGGAGCTGTTTTTT; CDR3aa: CASSLAGGGPGELFF
d_gene: TRBD1; v_gene: TRBV19; abundance: .; j_gene: TRBJ2-1; CDR3nt: TGTGCCAGTAGTACTAAAGGACAGGGCGGGTACAATGAGCAGTTCTTC; CDR3aa: CASSTKGQGGYNEQFF
d_gene: TRBD1; v_gene: TRBV7-9; abundance: .; j_gene: TRBJ1-6; CDR3nt: TGTGCCAGCAGCTCTCAGGGGGCTGCTTATTCACCCCTCCACTTT; CDR3aa: CASSSQGAAYSPLHF
d_gene: .; v_gene: TRBV6-5; abundance: .; j_gene: TRBJ2-1; CDR3nt: TGTGCCAGCAGTTCGGACTACGGTGAGCAGTTCTTC; CDR3aa: CASSSDYGEQFF
d_gene: .; v_gene: TRBV4-1; abundance: few; j_gene: TRBJ1-2; CDR3nt: TGCGCCAGCAGCCAAGCAATCAGGGCGAGGCCTAACTATGGCTACACCTTC; CDR3aa: CASSQAIRARPNYGYTF
d_gene: .; v_gene: TRBV15; abundance: .; j_gene: TRBJ2-7; CDR3nt: TGTGCCACCAGCAGAGTCGTAACGGGGGCCTACGAGCAGTACTTC; CDR3aa: CATSRVVTGAYEQYF
d_gene: TRBD1; v_gene: TRBV28; abundance: .; j_gene: TRBJ1-1; CDR3nt: TGTGCCAGCAGGCACCTCGGACAGGCCCTGAACACTGAAGCTTTCTTT; CDR3aa: CASRHLGQALNTEAFF
d_gene: TRBD1; v_gene: TRBV6-4; abundance: .; j_gene: TRBJ2-1; CDR3nt: TGTGCCAGCAGTGACCGACAGGGTAACAACAATGAGCAGTTCTTC; CDR3aa: CASSDRQGNNNEQFF
d_gene: .; v_gene: TRBV28; abundance: .; j_gene: TRBJ1-1; CDR3nt: TGTGCCAGCCGAAACCGGGCCTACAGGGCGAAGGACACTGAAGCTTTCTTT; CDR3aa: CASRNRAYRAKDTEAFF
d_gene: TRBD1; v_gene: TRBV6-5; abundance: few; j_gene: TRBJ2-7; CDR3nt: TGTGCCAGCAGTTACGGGGACAGAAGTGGGTACGAGCAGTACTTC; CDR3aa: CASSYGDRSGYEQYF
d_gene: .; v_gene: TRBV29-1; abundance: .; j_gene: TRBJ1-3; CDR3nt: TGCATTCGAGCGGGGGCGTCTGGAAACACCATATATTTT; CDR3aa: CIRAGASGNTIYF
d_gene: TRBD2; v_gene: TRBV6-5; abundance: once; j_gene: TRBJ2-7; CDR3nt: TGTGCCGCGGGGGTTTCCTACGAGCAGTACTTC; CDR3aa: CAAGVSYEQYF
d_gene: TRBD1; v_gene: TRBV19; abundance: .; j_gene: TRBJ1-2; CDR3nt: TGTGCCAGTAGTTTTAACAGGGGCTATGGCTACACCTTC; CDR3aa: CASSFNRGYGYTF
d_gene: .; v_gene: TRBV5-6; abundance: .; j_gene: TRBJ2-6; CDR3nt: TGTGCCAGCAGCGAGGACAGGGCCAACGTCCTGACTTTC; CDR3aa: CASSEDRANVLTF
d_gene: .; v_gene: TRBV28; abundance: few; j_gene: TRBJ1-2; CDR3nt: TGTGCCAGCAGTTTAACGGGGAGGGGAGAAGGCTACACCTTC; CDR3aa: CASSLTGRGEGYTF
d_gene: .; v_gene: TRBV11-3; abundance: .; j_gene: TRBJ2-6; CDR3nt: TGTGCCAGCAGCTTACAGGGTACTGGGGCCAACGTCCTGACTTTC; CDR3aa: CASSLQGTGANVLTF
d_gene: .; v_gene: TRBV19; abundance: .; j_gene: TRBJ1-5; CDR3nt: TGTGCCAGTGGTGGCAGATCCAATCAGCCCCAGCATTTT; CDR3aa: CASGGRSNQPQHF
d_gene: .; v_gene: TRBV25-1; abundance: .; j_gene: TRBJ2-5; CDR3nt: TGTGCCAGCCGTATATCCCCCCAAGAGACCCAGTACTTC; CDR3aa: CASRISPQETQYF
d_gene: .; v_gene: TRBV28; abundance: .; j_gene: TRBJ1-2; CDR3nt: TGTGCCAGCAGCCTAACAGGGCCCTATGGCTACACCTTC; CDR3aa: CASSLTGPYGYTF
d_gene: TRBD1; v_gene: TRBV28; abundance: .; j_gene: TRBJ2-7; CDR3nt: TGTGCCAGCAGTTATTACCCTCGGGACAGGGGGCCCTACGAGCAGTACTTC; CDR3aa: CASSYYPRDRGPYEQYF
d_gene: TRBD1; v_gene: TRBV9; abundance: .; j_gene: TRBJ1-4; CDR3nt: TGTGCCAGCACCAGGGCAGGGGGAAACGAAAAACTGTTTTTT; CDR3aa: CASTRAGGNEKLFF
d_gene: .; v_gene: TRBV29-1; abundance: .; j_gene: TRBJ1-1; CDR3nt: TGCAGCGTTGAAGATCTAGACCGTCGACCTATGAACACTGAAGCTTTCTTT; CDR3aa: CSVEDLDRRPMNTEAFF
d_gene: .; v_gene: TRBV10-2; abundance: .; j_gene: TRBJ1-2; CDR3nt: TGCGCCATCCCGTCCCCGGGGGGCTATGGCTACACCTTC; CDR3aa: CAIPSPGGYGYTF
d_gene: TRBD1; v_gene: TRBV5-1; abundance: .; j_gene: TRBJ2-1; CDR3nt: TGCGCCAGCAGCTTCGGGGACAGGGATTCCAATGAGCAGTTCTTC; CDR3aa: CASSFGDRDSNEQFF
d_gene: TRBD1; v_gene: TRBV2; abundance: once; j_gene: TRBJ1-2; CDR3nt: TGTGCCAGCAGCGACCGGGACAGGGCTGGCTACACCTTC; CDR3aa: CASSDRDRAGYTF
d_gene: .; v_gene: TRBV30; abundance: .; j_gene: TRBJ2-7; CDR3nt: TGTGCCTGGAGCCCGCGTGGGGGGAGCTTAGAGGCGCAGTACTTC; CDR3aa: CAWSPRGGSLEAQYF